The T cell receptor beta chain under discussion was sequenced for a study of cytomegalovirus exposure and HLA in healthy donors. Measured with immunoSEQ multiplex PCR; TCRdb has only the in-frame clones, and not every one. The sample includes approximately 180,000 clones, more than 70% of them seen just once. The CDR3 is made up of 17 amino acids. Trimming removed 4 bases at V and 7 bases at J, with 20 bases between. Germline V gives CDR1 MGHRA, CDR2 YSYEKL. The TCR originated in a woman aged 18-30 years in good health and CMV-seronegative. Material: PBMCs. J is TRBJ1-6 and V is TRBV4-1; D may be TRBD1 (5 bases). CDR3 amino acids: CASSLTGGAFLNSPLHF. In nucleotides, the CDR3 is TGCGCCAGCAGCCTTACAGGAGGGGCCTTTTTAAATTCACCCCTCCACTTT.